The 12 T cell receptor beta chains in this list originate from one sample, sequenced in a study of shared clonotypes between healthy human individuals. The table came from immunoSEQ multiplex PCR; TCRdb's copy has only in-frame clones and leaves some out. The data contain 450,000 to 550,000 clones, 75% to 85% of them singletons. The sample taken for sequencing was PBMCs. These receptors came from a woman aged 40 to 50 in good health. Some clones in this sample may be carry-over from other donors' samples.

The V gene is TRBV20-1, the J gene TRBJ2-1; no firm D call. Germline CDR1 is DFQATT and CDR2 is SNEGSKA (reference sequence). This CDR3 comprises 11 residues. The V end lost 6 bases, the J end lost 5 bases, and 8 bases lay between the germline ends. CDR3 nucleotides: TGCAGTGCACGTCAGGACAATGAGCAGTTCTTC. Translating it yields CSARQDNEQFF.

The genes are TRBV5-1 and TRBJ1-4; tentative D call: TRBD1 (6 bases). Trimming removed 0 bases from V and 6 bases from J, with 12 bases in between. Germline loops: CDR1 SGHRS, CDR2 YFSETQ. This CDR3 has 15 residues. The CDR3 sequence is CASSLDGGRDEKLFF. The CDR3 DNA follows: TGCGCCAGCAGCTTGGATGGGGGCAGGGATGAAAAACTGTTTTTT.

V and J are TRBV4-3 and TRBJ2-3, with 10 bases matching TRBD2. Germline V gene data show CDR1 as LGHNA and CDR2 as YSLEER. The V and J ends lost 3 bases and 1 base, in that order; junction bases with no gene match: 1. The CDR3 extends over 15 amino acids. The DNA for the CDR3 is TGCGCCAGCAGCCACGGGACTAGCGGCACAGATACGCAGTATTTT. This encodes CASSHGTSGTDTQYF.

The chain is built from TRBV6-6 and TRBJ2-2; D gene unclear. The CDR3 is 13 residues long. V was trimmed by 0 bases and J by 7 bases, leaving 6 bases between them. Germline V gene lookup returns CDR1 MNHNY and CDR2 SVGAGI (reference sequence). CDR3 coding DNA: TGTGCCAGCAGTTACTCCGACCTCGGGGAGCTGTTTTTT. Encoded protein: CASSYSDLGELFF.

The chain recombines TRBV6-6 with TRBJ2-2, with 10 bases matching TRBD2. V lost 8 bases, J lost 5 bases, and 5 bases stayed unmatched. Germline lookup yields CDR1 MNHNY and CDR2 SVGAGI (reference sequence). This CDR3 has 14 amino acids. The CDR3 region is CASLSGRGTGELFF. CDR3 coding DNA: TGTGCCAGCCTCAGCGGGAGGGGAACCGGGGAGCTGTTTTTT.

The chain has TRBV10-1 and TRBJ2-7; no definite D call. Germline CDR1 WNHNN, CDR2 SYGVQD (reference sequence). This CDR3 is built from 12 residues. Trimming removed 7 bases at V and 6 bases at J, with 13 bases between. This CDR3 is CASKRRICEQYF. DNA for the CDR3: TGCGCCAGCAAAAGAAGGATCTGCGAGCAGTACTTC.

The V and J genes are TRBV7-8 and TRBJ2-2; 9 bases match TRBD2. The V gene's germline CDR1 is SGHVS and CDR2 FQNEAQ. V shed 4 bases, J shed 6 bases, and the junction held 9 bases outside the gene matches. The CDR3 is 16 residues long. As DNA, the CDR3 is TGTGCCAGCAGCTCCGGGGGGTTAGCGGGAGCCGGGGAGCTGTTTTTT. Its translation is CASSSGGLAGAGELFF.

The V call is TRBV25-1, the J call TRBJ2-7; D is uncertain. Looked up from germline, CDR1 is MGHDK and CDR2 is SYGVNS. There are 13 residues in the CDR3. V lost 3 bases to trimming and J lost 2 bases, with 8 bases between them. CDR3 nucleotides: TGTGCCAGCAGTGACAACGGGCCCTACGAGCAGTACTTC. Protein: CASSDNGPYEQYF.

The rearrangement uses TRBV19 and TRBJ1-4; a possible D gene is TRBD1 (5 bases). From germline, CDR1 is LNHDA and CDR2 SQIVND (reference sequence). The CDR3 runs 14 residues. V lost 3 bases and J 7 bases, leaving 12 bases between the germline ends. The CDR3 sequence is CASSIRGDPEKLFF. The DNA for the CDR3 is TGTGCCAGTAGTATTCGGGGGGATCCTGAAAAACTGTTTTTT.

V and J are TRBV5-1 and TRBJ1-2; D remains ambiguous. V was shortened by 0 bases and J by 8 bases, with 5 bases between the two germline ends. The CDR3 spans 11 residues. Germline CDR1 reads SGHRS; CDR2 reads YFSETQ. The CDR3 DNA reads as TGCGCCAGCAGCTTGGCCGGAGGCTACACCTTC. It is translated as CASSLAGGYTF.

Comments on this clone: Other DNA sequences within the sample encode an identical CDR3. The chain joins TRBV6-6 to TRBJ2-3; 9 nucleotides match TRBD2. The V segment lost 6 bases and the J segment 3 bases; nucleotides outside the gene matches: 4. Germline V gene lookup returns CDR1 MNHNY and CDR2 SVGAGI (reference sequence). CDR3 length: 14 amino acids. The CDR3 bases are TGTGCCAGCAGAACTAGCGGGCGGACAGATACGCAGTATTTT. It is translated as CASRTSGRTDTQYF.

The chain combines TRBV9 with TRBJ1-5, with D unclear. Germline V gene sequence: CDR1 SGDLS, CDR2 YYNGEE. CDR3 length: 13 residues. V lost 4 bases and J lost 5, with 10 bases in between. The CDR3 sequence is CASSPYGDQPQHF. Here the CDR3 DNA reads TGTGCCAGCAGCCCCTATGGGGATCAGCCCCAGCATTTT. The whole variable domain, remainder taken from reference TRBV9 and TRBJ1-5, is DSGVTQTPKHLITATGQRVTLRCSPRSGDLSVYWYQQSLDQGLQFLIQYYNGEERAKGNILERFSAQQFPDLHSELNLSSLELGDSALYFCASSPYGDQPQHFGDGTRLSIL.